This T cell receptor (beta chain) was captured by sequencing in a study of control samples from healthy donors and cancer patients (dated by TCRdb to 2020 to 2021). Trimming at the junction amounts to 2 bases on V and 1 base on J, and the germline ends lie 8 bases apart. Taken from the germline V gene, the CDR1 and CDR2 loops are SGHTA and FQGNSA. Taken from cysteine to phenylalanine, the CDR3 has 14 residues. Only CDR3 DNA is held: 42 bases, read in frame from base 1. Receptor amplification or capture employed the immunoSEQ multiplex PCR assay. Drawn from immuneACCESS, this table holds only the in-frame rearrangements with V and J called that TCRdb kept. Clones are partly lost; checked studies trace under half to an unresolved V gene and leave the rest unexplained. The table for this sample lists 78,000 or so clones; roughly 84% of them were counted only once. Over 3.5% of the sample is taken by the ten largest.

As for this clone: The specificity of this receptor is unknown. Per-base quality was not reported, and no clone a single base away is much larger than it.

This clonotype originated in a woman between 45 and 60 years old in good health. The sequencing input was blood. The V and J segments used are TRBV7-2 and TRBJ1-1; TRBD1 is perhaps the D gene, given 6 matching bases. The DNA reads TGTGCCAGCAGCTTAACAGGGAGGAACACTGAAGCTTTCTTT. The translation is CASSLTGRNTEAFF.